This record looks at one T cell receptor (beta chain) sequence and its context. Its antigen is unknown. This entry comes from a study of T cells in localized non-small cell lung cancer. Looked up from germline, CDR1 is SGHAT and CDR2 is FQNNGV. V was pared by 4 bases and J by 1 base, with 8 bases between. The CDR3 loop spans 14 amino acids. Here immunoSEQ multiplex PCR was the method, and the copy in TCRdb shows in-frame clones only, minus some. In the table there are 70,000 to 95,000 clones, more than 75% of which are singletons. Study-wide points: Greater blood T cell density accompanied longer overall survival. Median about 58 top-100 tumor clones were shared with paired adjacent lung. Investigators sequenced only a single tumor region, leaving heterogeneity possible. Maximal T cell clonality occurred in uninvolved adjacent lung, with tumor ranking below it.

The sequenced sample was PBMCs, obtained before any cancer treatment. This chain joins TRBV11-2 and TRBJ2-1, with a weak D call TRBD2 (5 bases). The TCR comes from a woman aged 40-70 years with stage II squamous cell lung carcinoma. CDR3 region: CASSWERSYNEQFF. In DNA, the CDR3 is TGTGCCAGCAGCTGGGAGAGGTCCTACAATGAGCAGTTCTTC.